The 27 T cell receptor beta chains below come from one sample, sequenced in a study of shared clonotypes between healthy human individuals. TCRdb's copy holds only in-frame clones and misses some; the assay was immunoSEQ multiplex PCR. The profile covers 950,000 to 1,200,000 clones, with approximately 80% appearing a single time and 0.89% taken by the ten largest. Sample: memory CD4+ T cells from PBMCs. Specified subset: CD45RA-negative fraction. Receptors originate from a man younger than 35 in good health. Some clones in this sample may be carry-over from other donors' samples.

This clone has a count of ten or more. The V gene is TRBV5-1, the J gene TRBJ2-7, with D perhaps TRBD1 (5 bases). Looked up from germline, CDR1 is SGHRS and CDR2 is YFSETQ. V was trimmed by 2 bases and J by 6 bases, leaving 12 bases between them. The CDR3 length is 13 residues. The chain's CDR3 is CASSFLDSAEQYF. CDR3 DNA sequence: TGCGCCAGCAGCTTCCTTGACAGCGCCGAGCAGTACTTC. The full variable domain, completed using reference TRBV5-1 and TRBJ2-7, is KAGVTQTPRYLIKTRGQQVTLSCSPISGHRSVSWYQQTPGQGLQFLFEYFSETQRNKGNFPGRFSGRQFSNSRSEMNVSTLELGDSALYLCASSFLDSAEQYFGPGTRLTVT.

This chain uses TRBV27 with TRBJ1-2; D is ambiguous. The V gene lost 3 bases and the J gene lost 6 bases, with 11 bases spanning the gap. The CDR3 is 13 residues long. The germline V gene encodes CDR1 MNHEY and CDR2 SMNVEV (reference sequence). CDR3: CASSLRRGNGYTF. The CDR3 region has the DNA TGTGCCAGCAGTTTGAGACGGGGAAATGGCTACACCTTC.

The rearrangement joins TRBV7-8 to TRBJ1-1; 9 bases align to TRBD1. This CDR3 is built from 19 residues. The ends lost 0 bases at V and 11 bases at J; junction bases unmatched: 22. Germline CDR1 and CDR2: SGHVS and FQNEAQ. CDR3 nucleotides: TGTGCCAGCAGCTTAGCCGCGTACAGGGGGCGCTCAGAGATGTCGGTGGCTTTCTTT. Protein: CASSLAAYRGRSEMSVAFF. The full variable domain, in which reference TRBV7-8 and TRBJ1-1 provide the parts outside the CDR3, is GAGVSQSPRYKVAKRGQDVALRCDPISGHVSLFWYQQALGQGPEFLTYFQNEAQLDKSGLPSDRFFAERPEGSVSTLKIQRTQQEDSAVYLCASSLAAYRGRSEMSVAFFGQGTRLTVV.

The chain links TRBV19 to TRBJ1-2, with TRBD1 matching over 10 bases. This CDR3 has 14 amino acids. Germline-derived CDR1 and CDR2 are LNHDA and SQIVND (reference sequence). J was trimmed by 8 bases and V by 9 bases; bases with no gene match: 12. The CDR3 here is CARGTGARSRGYTF. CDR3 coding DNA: TGTGCCAGAGGGACAGGGGCCCGGTCCCGGGGCTACACCTTC.

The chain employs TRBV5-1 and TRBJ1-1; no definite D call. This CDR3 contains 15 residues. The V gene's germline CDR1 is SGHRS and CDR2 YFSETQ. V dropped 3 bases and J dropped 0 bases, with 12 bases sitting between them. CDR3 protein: CASSYGGSLNTEAFF. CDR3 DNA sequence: TGCGCCAGCAGCTATGGAGGCAGTTTGAACACTGAAGCTTTCTTT. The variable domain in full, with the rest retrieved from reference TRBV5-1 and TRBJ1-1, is KAGVTQTPRYLIKTRGQQVTLSCSPISGHRSVSWYQQTPGQGLQFLFEYFSETQRNKGNFPGRFSGRQFSNSRSEMNVSTLELGDSALYLCASSYGGSLNTEAFFGQGTRLTVV.

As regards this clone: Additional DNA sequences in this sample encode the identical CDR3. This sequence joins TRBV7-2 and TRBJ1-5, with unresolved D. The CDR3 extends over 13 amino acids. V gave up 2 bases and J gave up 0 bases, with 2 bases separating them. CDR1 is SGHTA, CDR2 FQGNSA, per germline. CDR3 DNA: TGTGCCAGCAGCTTACGTAGCAATCAGCCCCAGCATTTT. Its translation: CASSLRSNQPQHF.

CDR3 region: CASSSSGGANQPQHF. For the CDR3, the DNA is TGTGCCAGCAGCTCCTCGGGGGGGGCCAATCAGCCCCAGCATTTT. This chain connects TRBV7-9 to TRBJ1-5; a possible D gene is TRBD1 (6 bases). CDR3 length equals 15 residues. The germline V gene has CDR1 SEHNR and CDR2 FQNEAQ (reference sequence). Trimming cost V 4 bases and J 3 bases, with 13 bases left between them.

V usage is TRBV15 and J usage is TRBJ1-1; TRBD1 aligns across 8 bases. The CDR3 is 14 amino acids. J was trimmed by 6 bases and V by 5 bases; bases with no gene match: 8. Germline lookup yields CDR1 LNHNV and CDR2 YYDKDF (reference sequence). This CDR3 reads CATSPRTGHPEAFF. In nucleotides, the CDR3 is TGTGCCACCAGCCCCCGGACAGGGCATCCTGAAGCTTTCTTT.

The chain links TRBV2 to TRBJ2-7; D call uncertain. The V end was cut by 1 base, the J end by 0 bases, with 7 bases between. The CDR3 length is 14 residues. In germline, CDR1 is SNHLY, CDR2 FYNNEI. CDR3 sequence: CASSEEESSYEQYF. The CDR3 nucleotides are TGTGCCAGCAGTGAAGAGGAAAGCTCCTACGAGCAGTACTTC.

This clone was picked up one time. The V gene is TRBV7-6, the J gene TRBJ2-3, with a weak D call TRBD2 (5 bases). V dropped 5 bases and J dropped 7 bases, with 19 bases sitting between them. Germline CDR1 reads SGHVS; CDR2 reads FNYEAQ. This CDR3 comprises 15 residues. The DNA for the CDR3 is TGTGCCAGCAGCACAATAGGACGGGGATCACATACGCAGTATTTT. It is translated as CASSTIGRGSHTQYF.

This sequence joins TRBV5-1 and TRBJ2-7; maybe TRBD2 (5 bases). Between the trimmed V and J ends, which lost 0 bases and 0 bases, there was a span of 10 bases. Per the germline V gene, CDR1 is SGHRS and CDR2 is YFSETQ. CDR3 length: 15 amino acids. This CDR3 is CASSLGGLSSYEQYF. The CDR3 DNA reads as TGCGCCAGCAGCTTGGGAGGGTTGAGCTCCTACGAGCAGTACTTC.

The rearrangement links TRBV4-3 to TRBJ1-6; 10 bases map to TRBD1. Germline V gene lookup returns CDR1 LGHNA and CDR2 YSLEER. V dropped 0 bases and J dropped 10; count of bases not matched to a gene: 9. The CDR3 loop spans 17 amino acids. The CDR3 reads CASSQEAGDRGFSPLHF. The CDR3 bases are TGCGCCAGCAGCCAAGAAGCCGGGGACAGGGGATTCTCACCCCTCCACTTT.

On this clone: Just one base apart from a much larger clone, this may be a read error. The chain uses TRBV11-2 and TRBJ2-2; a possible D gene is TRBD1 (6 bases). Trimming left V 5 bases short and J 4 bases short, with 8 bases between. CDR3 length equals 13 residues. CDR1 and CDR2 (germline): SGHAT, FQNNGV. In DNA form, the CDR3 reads TGTGCCAGCAGCACACAGGGCACCGGGGAGCTGTTTTTT. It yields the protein CASSTQGTGELFF. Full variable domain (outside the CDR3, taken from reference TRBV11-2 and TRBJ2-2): EAGVAQSPRYKIIEKRQSVAFWCNPISGHATLYWYQQILGQGPKLLIQFQNNGVVDDSQLPKDRFSAERLKGVDSTLKIQPAKLEDSAVYLCASSTQGTGELFFGEGSRLTVL.

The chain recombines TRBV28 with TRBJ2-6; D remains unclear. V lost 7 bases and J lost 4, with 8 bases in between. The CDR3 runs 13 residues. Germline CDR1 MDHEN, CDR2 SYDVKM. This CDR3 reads CASKGPGANVLTF. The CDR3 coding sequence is TGTGCCAGCAAAGGGCCCGGGGCCAACGTCCTGACTTTC.

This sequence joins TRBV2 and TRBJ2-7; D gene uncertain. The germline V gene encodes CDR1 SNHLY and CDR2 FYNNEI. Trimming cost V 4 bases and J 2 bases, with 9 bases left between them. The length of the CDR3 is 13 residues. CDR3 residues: CASSVSHPYEQYF. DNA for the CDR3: TGTGCCAGCAGTGTGTCTCATCCCTACGAGCAGTACTTC.

The CDR3 here is CASSRLAGITDTQYF. In nucleotides, the CDR3 is TGCGCCAGCAGCCGACTAGCGGGCATCACAGATACGCAGTATTTT. The chain joins TRBV5-1 to TRBJ2-3; 10 bases match TRBD2. Germline lookup yields CDR1 SGHRS and CDR2 YFSETQ. The CDR3 is 15 amino acids. With V trimmed by 4 bases and J by 2 bases, 4 bases remained unmatched. Filled out from reference TRBV5-1 and TRBJ2-3, the complete variable domain reads KAGVTQTPRYLIKTRGQQVTLSCSPISGHRSVSWYQQTPGQGLQFLFEYFSETQRNKGNFPGRFSGRQFSNSRSEMNVSTLELGDSALYLCASSRLAGITDTQYFGPGTRLTVL.

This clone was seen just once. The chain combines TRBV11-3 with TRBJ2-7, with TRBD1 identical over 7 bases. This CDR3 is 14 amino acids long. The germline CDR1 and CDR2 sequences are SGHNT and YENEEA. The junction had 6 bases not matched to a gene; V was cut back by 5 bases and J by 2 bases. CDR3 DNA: TGTGCCAGCAGCAGGACAGGTGATACCTACGAGCAGTACTTC. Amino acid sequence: CASSRTGDTYEQYF.

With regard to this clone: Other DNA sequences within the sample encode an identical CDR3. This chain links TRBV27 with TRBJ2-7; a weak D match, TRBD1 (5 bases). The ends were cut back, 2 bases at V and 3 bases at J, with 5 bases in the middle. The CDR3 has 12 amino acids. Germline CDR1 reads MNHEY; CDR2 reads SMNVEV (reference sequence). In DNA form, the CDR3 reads TGTGCCAGCAGTTTACAGGGCTACGAGCAGTACTTC. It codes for CASSLQGYEQYF.

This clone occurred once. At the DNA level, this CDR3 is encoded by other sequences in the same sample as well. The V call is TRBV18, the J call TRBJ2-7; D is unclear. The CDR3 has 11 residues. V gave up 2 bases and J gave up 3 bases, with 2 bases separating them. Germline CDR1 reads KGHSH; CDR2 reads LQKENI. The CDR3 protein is CASSPGYEQYF. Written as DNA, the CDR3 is TGTGCCAGCTCACCAGGCTACGAGCAGTACTTC.

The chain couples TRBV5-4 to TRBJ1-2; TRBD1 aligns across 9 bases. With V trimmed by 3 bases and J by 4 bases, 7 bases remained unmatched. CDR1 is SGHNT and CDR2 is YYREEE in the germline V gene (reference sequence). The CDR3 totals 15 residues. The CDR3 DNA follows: TGTGCCAGCAGCTCCGGACAGGGGTGGTTCTATGGCTACACCTTC. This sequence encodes CASSSGQGWFYGYTF. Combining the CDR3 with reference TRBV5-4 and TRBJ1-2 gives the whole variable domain ETGVTQSPTHLIKTRGQQVTLRCSSQSGHNTVSWYQQALGQGPQFIFQYYREEENGRGNFPPRFSGLQFPNYSSELNVNALELDDSALYLCASSSGQGWFYGYTFGSGTRLTVV.

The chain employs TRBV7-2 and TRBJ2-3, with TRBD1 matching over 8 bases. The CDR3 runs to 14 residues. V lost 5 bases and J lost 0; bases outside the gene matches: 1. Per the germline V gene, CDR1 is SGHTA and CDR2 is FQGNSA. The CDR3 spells CASSRQGSTDTQYF. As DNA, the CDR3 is TGTGCCAGCAGCCGACAGGGGAGCACAGATACGCAGTATTTT.

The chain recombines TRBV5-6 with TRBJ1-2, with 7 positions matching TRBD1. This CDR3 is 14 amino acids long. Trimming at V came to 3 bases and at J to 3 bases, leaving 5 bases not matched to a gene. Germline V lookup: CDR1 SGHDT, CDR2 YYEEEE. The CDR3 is CASSSDRRDYGYTF. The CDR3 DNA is TGTGCCAGCAGCTCGGACAGGCGTGACTATGGCTACACCTTC.

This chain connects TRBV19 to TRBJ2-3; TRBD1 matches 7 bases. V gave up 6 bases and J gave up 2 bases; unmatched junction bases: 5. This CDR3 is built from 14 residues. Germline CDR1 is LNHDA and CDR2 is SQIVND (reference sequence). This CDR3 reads CASRDRSLTDTQYF. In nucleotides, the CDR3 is TGTGCCAGTAGGGACAGGAGTCTCACAGATACGCAGTATTTT.

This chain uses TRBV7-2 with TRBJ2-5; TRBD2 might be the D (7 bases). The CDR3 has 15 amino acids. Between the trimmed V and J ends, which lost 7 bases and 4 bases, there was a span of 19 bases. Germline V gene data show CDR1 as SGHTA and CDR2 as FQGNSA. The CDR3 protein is CASTQGSSGIETQYF. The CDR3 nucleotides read TGTGCCAGCACCCAGGGGTCCAGCGGGATAGAGACCCAGTACTTC.

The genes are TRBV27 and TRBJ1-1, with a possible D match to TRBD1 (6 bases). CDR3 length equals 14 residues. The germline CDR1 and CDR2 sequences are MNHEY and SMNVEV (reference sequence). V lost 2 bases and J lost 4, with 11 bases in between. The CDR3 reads CASSLKGGFTEAFF. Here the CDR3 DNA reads TGTGCCAGCAGTTTAAAGGGGGGGTTCACTGAAGCTTTCTTT.

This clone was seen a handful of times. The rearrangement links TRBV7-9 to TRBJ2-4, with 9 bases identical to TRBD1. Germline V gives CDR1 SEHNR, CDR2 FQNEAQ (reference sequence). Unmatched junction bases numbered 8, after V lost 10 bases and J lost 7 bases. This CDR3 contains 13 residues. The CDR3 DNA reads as TGTGCCATCTCGGGACAGGGAAGCAACATTCAGTACTTC. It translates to CAISGQGSNIQYF.

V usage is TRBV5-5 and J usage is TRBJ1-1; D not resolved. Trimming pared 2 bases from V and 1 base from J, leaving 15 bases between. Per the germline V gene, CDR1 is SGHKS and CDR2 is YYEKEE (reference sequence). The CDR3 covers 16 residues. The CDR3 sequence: CASSFVPFIANTEAFF. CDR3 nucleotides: TGTGCCAGCAGCTTCGTCCCGTTTATAGCGAACACTGAAGCTTTCTTT.